This T cell receptor beta chain stems from a study of CD8+ T cells in alopecia areata. Specified treatment: oral pan-JAK inhibitor, 5-10 mg twice daily. Reverse transcription of extracted RNA yielded cDNA, which provided the sequencing template. Repertoires were generated with immunoSEQ multiplex PCR, while TCRdb's copy carries only in-frame clones and drops some. The table records some 95,000 clones, around 40% of them present only once. The CDR3 is made up of 15 amino acids. V lost 0 bases to trimming and J lost 6 bases; unmatched junction nucleotides: 3. Germline V gives CDR1 SGHRS, CDR2 YFSETQ. The specimen was CD8+ T cells sorted from blood, collected at week 24, from a patient treated with tofacitinib. The sequence was obtained from a human donor with alopecia areata. The V call is TRBV5-1, the J call TRBJ2-2; TRBD2 agrees at 9 bases. The CDR3 DNA is TGCGCCAGCAGCTTGGATAGCGGGAGTGCCGGGGAGCTGTTTTTT. This translates into CASSLDSGSAGELFF.